Sequencing of this T cell receptor beta chain was carried out in a study of T cell responses to AZD1222 COVID-19 vaccine. Broader study findings: Elevations in Spike-specific TCR breadth and depth followed administration of two AZD1222 doses. White British donors predominated, females outnumbered males, and clonal diversity was possibly underestimated. Unmutated variant regions are reportedly targeted by nearly half of spike-specific TCRs.

This clone came up once. Its target is unknown. The CDR3 length is 14 residues. Germline values: CDR1 MNHNS, CDR2 SASEGT. Trimming left V 1 base short and J 2 bases short, with 8 bases between. Repertoires were generated with immunoSEQ multiplex PCR, while TCRdb's copy carries only in-frame clones and drops some. The top ten hold around 52% of the sample, which has tens of thousands of clones, approximately 86% seen once. The V gene is TRBV6-1, the J gene TRBJ2-5; no clear D. The TCR was taken from an adult in good health. The material was peripheral blood, obtained on day 0 of AZD1222 vaccination. DNA of the CDR3: TGTGCCAGCAGTGAAGGTGGGTGGCAAGAGACCCAGTACTTC. Amino acids: CASSEGGWQETQYF.